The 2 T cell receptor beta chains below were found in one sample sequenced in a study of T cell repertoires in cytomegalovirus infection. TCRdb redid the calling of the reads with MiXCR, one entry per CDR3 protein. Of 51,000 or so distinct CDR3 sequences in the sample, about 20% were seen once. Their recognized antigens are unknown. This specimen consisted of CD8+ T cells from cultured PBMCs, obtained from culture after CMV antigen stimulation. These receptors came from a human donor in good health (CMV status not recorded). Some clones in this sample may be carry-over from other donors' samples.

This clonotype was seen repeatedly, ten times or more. CDR3 protein: CASSLGHSYEQYF. Written as DNA, the CDR3 is TGTGCCAGCAGCCTCGGACATTCCTACGAGCAGTACTTC. The V call is TRBV7-2, the J call TRBJ2-7; weak D call: TRBD1 (5 bases). Germline lookup yields CDR1 SGHTA and CDR2 FQGNSA. Trimming took off 5 bases at V and 1 base at J, with 9 bases between the two ends. The CDR3 length is 13 residues.

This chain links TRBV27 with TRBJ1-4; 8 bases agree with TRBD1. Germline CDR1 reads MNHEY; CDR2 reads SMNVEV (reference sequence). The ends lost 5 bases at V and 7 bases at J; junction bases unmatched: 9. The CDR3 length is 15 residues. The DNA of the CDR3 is TGTGCCAGCAGTCACTCAGGGGGCGCGACTGAAAAACTGTTTTTT. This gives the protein CASSHSGGATEKLFF.